The 10 T cell receptor beta chains reported below all come from one sample, sequenced in a study of cytomegalovirus exposure and HLA in healthy donors. The PCR made use of 60 Vbeta and 13 Jbeta primers. The method was immunoSEQ multiplex PCR; TCRdb's version includes in-frame clones alone and lacks a portion of them. This table holds a few hundred thousand clones, roughly 70% found once. The sample was PBMCs. The receptors derive from a woman aged 25 to 39 in good health and CMV-seronegative.

This clone showed up just a few times. The same CDR3 arises from other DNA sequences in this sample as well. The V gene is TRBV30, the J gene TRBJ1-2; 7 bases line up with TRBD1. V was pared by 5 bases and J by 6 bases, with 3 bases of the junction left unmatched. In germline, CDR1 is GTSNPN, CDR2 SVGIG (reference sequence). The CDR3 extends over 11 amino acids. CDR3 nucleotide sequence: TGTGCCTGGGGCCAGGGGGATGGCTACACCTTC. As protein: CAWGQGDGYTF. Together with reference TRBV30 and TRBJ1-2, the CDR3 gives the full variable domain: SQTIHQWPATLVQPVGSPLSLECTVEGTSNPNLYWYRQAAGRGLQLLFYSVGIGQISSEVPQNLSASRPQDRQFILSSKKLLLSDSGFYLCAWGQGDGYTFGSGTRLTVV.

This chain connects TRBV2 to TRBJ2-1; 8 bases are a match to TRBD2. The length of the CDR3 is 11 residues. The J segment lost 9 bases and the V segment lost 8 bases, leaving 3 bases of the junction unmatched. Germline assignment: CDR1 SNHLY and CDR2 FYNNEI. The DNA for the CDR3 is TGTGCCAGCCGGGAGGGAAGTGAGCAGTTCTTC. It is translated as CASREGSEQFF.

The V and J genes are TRBV7-9 and TRBJ2-7, with 7 bases matching TRBD2. Per the germline V gene, CDR1 is SEHNR and CDR2 is FQNEAQ (reference sequence). The CDR3 spans 15 residues. V trimming: 2 bases; J trimming: 2 bases; junction bases outside the gene matches: 6. The CDR3 coding sequence is TGTGCCAGCAGCTTACCCGCCAGCGGGACCTACGAGCAGTACTTC. Protein sequence: CASSLPASGTYEQYF.

V and J are TRBV27 and TRBJ1-1; D is unresolved. The length of the CDR3 is 12 residues. Between the trimmed V and J ends, which lost 5 bases and 7 bases, there was a span of 11 bases. Germline V gives CDR1 MNHEY, CDR2 SMNVEV (reference sequence). The CDR3 is CASSHPRSEAFF. DNA for the CDR3: TGTGCCAGCAGTCATCCAAGGAGTGAAGCTTTCTTT.

The rearrangement joins TRBV2 to TRBJ1-1, with 7 bases that match TRBD1. The CDR3 sequence is 14 residues long. The germline V gene has CDR1 SNHLY and CDR2 FYNNEI. V dropped 6 bases and J dropped 4; count of bases not matched to a gene: 8. The CDR3 loop reads CASRGDSPGTEAFF. In nucleotides, the CDR3 is TGTGCCAGCAGAGGGGACAGCCCGGGCACTGAAGCTTTCTTT.

The CDR3 sequence is CAWSGLGQSAQPQHF. CDR3 bases: TGTGCCTGGAGTGGACTAGGGCAGTCGGCTCAGCCCCAGCATTTT. The chain combines TRBV30 with TRBJ1-5, with D hard to call. The CDR3 spans 15 residues. V lost 1 base, J lost 6 bases, and 16 bases lay in between. Germline CDR1 is GTSNPN and CDR2 is SVGIG (reference sequence).

The rearrangement joins TRBV11-2 to TRBJ2-5; 8 bases agree with TRBD2. The junction had 14 bases not matched to a gene; V was cut back by 5 bases and J by 0 bases. Germline CDR1 reads SGHAT; CDR2 reads FQNNGV. This CDR3 spans 18 amino acids. The CDR3 DNA reads TGTGCCAGCAGCCAGCGGGGCGGGAGGTATCTCGACCAAGAGACCCAGTACTTC. The encoded protein is CASSQRGGRYLDQETQYF. Full variable domain (rest looked up from reference TRBV11-2 and TRBJ2-5): EAGVAQSPRYKIIEKRQSVAFWCNPISGHATLYWYQQILGQGPKLLIQFQNNGVVDDSQLPKDRFSAERLKGVDSTLKIQPAKLEDSAVYLCASSQRGGRYLDQETQYFGPGTRLLVL.

As to this clone: At the DNA level, this CDR3 is encoded by other sequences in the same sample as well. V gene TRBV5-4 combines with J gene TRBJ2-3; the match to TRBD2 covers 12 bases. Germline-derived CDR1 and CDR2 are SGHNT and YYREEE (reference sequence). The trim removed 3 bases at V and 4 bases at J, leaving 6 bases unmatched. The CDR3 contains 16 residues. CDR3 in DNA: TGTGCCAGCAGCTATCTAGCGGGAGGGAACGCAGATACGCAGTATTTT. Translation gives CASSYLAGGNADTQYF.

The rearrangement joins TRBV6-5 to TRBJ1-5; D gene uncertain. There are 12 residues in the CDR3. CDR1 is MNHEY, CDR2 SVGAGI, per germline. The ends were cut back, 5 bases at V and 7 bases at J, with 9 bases in the middle. CDR3 loop: CASSEFEQPQHF. CDR3 nucleotide sequence: TGTGCCAGCAGTGAATTCGAGCAGCCCCAGCATTTT.

This chain uses TRBV5-1 with TRBJ2-2, with D possibly TRBD1 on 6 matching bases. The ends were cut back, 4 bases at V and 3 bases at J, with 16 bases in the middle. Germline CDR1 is SGHRS and CDR2 is YFSETQ. The CDR3 loop spans 16 amino acids. CDR3 DNA sequence: TGCGCCAGCAGCCCCTGGGGGCCCGGAGACACCGGGGAGCTGTTTTTT. It encodes CASSPWGPGDTGELFF.